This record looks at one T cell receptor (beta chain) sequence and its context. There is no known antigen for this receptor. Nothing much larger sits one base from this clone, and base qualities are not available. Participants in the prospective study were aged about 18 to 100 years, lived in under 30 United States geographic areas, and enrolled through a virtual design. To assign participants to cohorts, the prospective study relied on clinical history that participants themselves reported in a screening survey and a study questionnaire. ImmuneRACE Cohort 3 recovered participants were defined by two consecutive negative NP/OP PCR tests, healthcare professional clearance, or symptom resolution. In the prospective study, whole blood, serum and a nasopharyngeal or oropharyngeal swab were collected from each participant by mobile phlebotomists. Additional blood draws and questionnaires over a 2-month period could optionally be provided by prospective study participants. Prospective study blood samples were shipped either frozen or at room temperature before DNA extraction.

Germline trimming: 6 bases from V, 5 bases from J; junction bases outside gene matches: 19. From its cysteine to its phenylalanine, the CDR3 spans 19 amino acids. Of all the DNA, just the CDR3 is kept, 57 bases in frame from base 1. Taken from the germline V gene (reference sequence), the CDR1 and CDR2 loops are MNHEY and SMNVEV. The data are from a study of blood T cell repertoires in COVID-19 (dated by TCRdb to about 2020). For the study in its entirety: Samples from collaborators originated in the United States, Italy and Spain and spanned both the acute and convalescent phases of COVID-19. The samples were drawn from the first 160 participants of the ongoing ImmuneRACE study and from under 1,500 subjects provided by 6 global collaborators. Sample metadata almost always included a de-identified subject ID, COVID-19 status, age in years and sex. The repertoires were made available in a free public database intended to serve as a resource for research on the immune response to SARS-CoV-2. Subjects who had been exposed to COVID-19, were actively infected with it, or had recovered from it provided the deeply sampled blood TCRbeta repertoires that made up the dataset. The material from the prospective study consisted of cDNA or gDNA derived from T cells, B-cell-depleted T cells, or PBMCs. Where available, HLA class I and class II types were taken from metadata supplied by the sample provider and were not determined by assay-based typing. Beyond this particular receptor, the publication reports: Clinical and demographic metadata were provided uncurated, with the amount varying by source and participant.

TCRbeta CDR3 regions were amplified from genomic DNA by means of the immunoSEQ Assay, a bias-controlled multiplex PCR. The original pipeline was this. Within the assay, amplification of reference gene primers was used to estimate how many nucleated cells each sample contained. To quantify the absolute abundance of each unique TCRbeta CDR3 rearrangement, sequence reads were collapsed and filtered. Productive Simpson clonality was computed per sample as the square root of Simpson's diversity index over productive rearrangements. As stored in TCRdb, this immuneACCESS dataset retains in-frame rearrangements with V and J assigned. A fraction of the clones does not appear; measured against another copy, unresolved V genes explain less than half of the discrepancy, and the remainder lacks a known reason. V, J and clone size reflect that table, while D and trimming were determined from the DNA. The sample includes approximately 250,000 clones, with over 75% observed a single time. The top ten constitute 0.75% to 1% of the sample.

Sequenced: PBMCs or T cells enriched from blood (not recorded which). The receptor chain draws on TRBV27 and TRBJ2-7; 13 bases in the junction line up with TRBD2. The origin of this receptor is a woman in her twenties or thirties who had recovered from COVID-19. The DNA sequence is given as TGTGCCAGCAGCCCATTAAGAGGGACTAGCGGGACTTTTTACAACGAGCAGTACTTC. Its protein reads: CASSPLRGTSGTFYNEQYF.